A single sample is the source of the 16 T cell receptor beta chains below, sequenced in a study of cytomegalovirus exposure and HLA in healthy donors. In the PCR, 60 Vbeta and 13 Jbeta primers were used. TCRdb keeps only in-frame clones here, not all; method: immunoSEQ multiplex PCR. The sample gives approximately 150,000 clones, around 10% of which show up once; 1.5% to 2% is in the top ten. The sequencing sample was made of PBMCs. These receptors all stem from a male donor in good health and CMV-seronegative.

The rearrangement uses TRBV2 and TRBJ2-6; unclear D gene. V was clipped by 5 bases and J by 0 bases, with 5 bases between them. This CDR3 is 14 amino acids long. Germline loops: CDR1 SNHLY, CDR2 FYNNEI. The CDR3 DNA follows: TGTGCCAGCAGTTTCGTCTCTGGGGCCAACGTCCTGACTTTC. It specifies CASSFVSGANVLTF.

The chain combines TRBV7-9 with TRBJ2-1; TRBD2 might be the D (5 bases). This CDR3 has 14 amino acids. Trimming removed 3 bases from V and 3 bases from J, with 9 bases in between. CDR1 is SEHNR, CDR2 FQNEAQ, per germline (reference sequence). For the CDR3, the DNA is TGTGCCAGCAGCTTTGCTAGCTTCTACAATGAGCAGTTCTTC. The encoded protein is CASSFASFYNEQFF.

This clone has only a few counts. The chain employs TRBV6-1 and TRBJ2-2; D call uncertain. Trimming stripped 5 bases from V and 7 bases from J, with 14 bases between. Germline CDR1 reads MNHNS; CDR2 reads SASEGT. The CDR3 is 14 residues long. CDR3 amino acids: CASSSQILGGELFF. As DNA, the CDR3 is TGTGCCAGCAGTTCCCAAATTCTAGGCGGGGAGCTGTTTTTT.

This clone came up a few times. This chain joins TRBV9 and TRBJ2-2; D is unclear. V lost 0 bases and J lost 0, with 9 bases in between. The CDR3 covers 16 residues. Germline V gene data show CDR1 as SGDLS and CDR2 as YYNGEE. CDR3 nucleotide sequence: TGTGCCAGCAGCGTAGCTGTTGGGCCGAACACCGGGGAGCTGTTTTTT. Protein product: CASSVAVGPNTGELFF.

The V gene is TRBV28, the J gene TRBJ2-2, with 12 nucleotides matching TRBD1. Germline-derived CDR1 and CDR2 are MDHEN and SYDVKM. The V and J ends lost 4 bases and 4 bases, in that order; junction bases with no gene match: 7. This CDR3 region has 17 residues. CDR3 region: CASSSRDRGHVTGELFF. The CDR3 DNA reads as TGTGCCAGCAGTTCGCGGGACAGGGGGCATGTCACCGGGGAGCTGTTTTTT.

This rearrangement joins TRBV18 to TRBJ1-2; no clear D gene. CDR3 length: 14 amino acids. Germline V lookup: CDR1 KGHSH, CDR2 LQKENI. V was shortened by 2 bases and J by 4 bases, with 11 bases between the two germline ends. CDR3 nucleotide sequence: TGTGCCAGCTCACCAGACACTCTGATCTATGGCTACACCTTC. Amino acids: CASSPDTLIYGYTF.

The chain joins TRBV19 to TRBJ1-5, with 9 bases matching TRBD1. The CDR3 is 15 residues long. CDR1 and CDR2 (germline): LNHDA, SQIVND (reference sequence). V was pared by 4 bases and J by 6 bases, with 7 bases of the junction left unmatched. In nucleotides, the CDR3 is TGTGCCAGTAGTACCCGGGACAGGGCGGGTCAGCCCCAGCATTTT. This codes for CASSTRDRAGQPQHF.

This chain uses TRBV7-3 with TRBJ1-3; D unresolved. Trimming stripped 0 bases from V and 7 bases from J, with 7 bases between. The CDR3 contains 13 residues. Germline assignment: CDR1 SGHTA and CDR2 FQGTGA. CDR3 sequence (DNA): TGTGCCAGCAGCTTAACCCCCCGGAACACCATATATTTT. Its protein product is CASSLTPRNTIYF.

The chain has TRBV28 and TRBJ2-7; the match to TRBD2 covers 11 bases. The CDR3 covers 18 residues. Germline CDR1 reads MDHEN; CDR2 reads SYDVKM. Trimming removed 3 bases from V and 1 base from J; junction bases left unmatched: 11. CDR3: CASSFRLDLAGGSYEQYF. Here the CDR3 DNA reads TGTGCCAGCAGTTTTCGCCTAGATCTAGCGGGGGGATCCTACGAGCAGTACTTC.

V usage is TRBV7-9 and J usage is TRBJ2-7; a weak D match, TRBD2 (5 bases). CDR3 length: 12 amino acids. V was cut by 5 bases and J by 4 bases, with 9 bases left in between. Germline CDR1 SEHNR, CDR2 FQNEAQ (reference sequence). The CDR3 loop is CASSLGVYEQYF. The DNA for the CDR3 is TGTGCCAGCAGCCTCGGGGTTTACGAGCAGTACTTC.

This clone was seen more than once but under ten times. V gene TRBV2 combines with J gene TRBJ2-7; possible D gene TRBD1, 6 bases. The CDR3 runs to 13 residues. The V end lost 7 bases, the J end lost 4 bases, and 14 bases lay between the germline ends. CDR1 and CDR2 (germline): SNHLY, FYNNEI. For the CDR3, the DNA is TGTGCCAGCACAGGGGCCCTTCGATACGAGCAGTACTTC. Translating gives CASTGALRYEQYF. The full variable domain, in which reference TRBV2 and TRBJ2-7 provide the parts outside the CDR3, is EPEVTQTPSHQVTQMGQEVILRCVPISNHLYFYWYRQILGQKVEFLVSFYNNEISEKSEIFDDQFSVERPDGSNFTLKIRSTKLEDSAMYFCASTGALRYEQYFGPGTRLTVT.

The chain joins TRBV5-6 to TRBJ1-2; 7 bases are shared with TRBD1. Trimming at V came to 4 bases and at J to 4 bases, leaving 7 bases not matched to a gene. This CDR3 comprises 14 residues. Per germline, CDR1 SGHDT and CDR2 YYEEEE. Here the CDR3 reads CASSPRQGLYGYTF. CDR3 bases: TGTGCCAGCAGCCCCCGACAGGGACTCTATGGCTACACCTTC.

V gene TRBV5-4 combines with J gene TRBJ1-3; tentative D call: TRBD1 (5 bases). This CDR3 spans 14 amino acids. CDR1 is SGHNT and CDR2 is YYREEE in the germline V gene (reference sequence). The V and J ends lost 4 bases and 0 bases respectively, with 8 bases between them. This CDR3 reads CASSLRDSGNTIYF. The CDR3 coding sequence is TGTGCCAGCAGCCTCAGGGACTCTGGAAACACCATATATTTT.

This clone was picked up a small number of times. The chain joins TRBV30 to TRBJ2-5; 8 positions agree with TRBD1. V lost 2 bases and J lost 3; bases outside the gene matches: 2. Looked up from germline, CDR1 is GTSNPN and CDR2 is SVGIG (reference sequence). There are 13 residues in the CDR3. CDR3 DNA sequence: TGTGCCTGGAGTCTGGACAGGGAAGAGACCCAGTACTTC. Translated, it gives CAWSLDREETQYF.

With regard to this clone: At one end, the junction sequence differs from germline, possibly due to a read error. The chain has TRBV5-4 and TRBJ1-1; D unresolved. Germline V gene lookup returns CDR1 SGHNT and CDR2 YYREEE (reference sequence). This CDR3 contains 13 residues. Here the CDR3 DNA reads TGTGCCAGAAGCTTTTGGGCGAACACTGAAGCTTTCTTT. Translation: CARSFWANTEAFF.

This sequence joins TRBV2 and TRBJ2-2, with D possibly being TRBD2 (6 bases). With 11 bases removed from V and 1 base from J, the gap between germline ends came to 11 bases. CDR3 length: 13 amino acids. Per the germline V gene, CDR1 is SNHLY and CDR2 is FYNNEI. CDR3 coding DNA: TGTGCCGGAGGGGCCTGGAACACCGGGGAGCTGTTTTTT. It encodes CAGGAWNTGELFF.